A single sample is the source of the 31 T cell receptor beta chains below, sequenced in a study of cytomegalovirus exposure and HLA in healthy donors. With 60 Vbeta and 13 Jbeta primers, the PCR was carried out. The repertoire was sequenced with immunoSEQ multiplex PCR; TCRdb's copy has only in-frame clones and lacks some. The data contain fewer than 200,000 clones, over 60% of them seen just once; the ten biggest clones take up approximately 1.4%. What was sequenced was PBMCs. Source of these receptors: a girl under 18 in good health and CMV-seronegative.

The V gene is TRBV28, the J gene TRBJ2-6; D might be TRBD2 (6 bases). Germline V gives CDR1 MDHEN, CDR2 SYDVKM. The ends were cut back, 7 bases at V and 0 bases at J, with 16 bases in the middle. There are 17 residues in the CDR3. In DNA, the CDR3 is TGTGCCAGCACCCCGGGCGGGGAGAGCTCTGGGGCCAACGTCCTGACTTTC. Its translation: CASTPGGESSGANVLTF.

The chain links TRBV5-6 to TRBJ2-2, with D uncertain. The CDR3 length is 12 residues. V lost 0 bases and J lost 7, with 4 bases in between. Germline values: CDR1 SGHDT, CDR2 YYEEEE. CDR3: CASSLGIGELFF. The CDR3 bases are TGTGCCAGCAGCTTGGGTATCGGGGAGCTGTTTTTT.

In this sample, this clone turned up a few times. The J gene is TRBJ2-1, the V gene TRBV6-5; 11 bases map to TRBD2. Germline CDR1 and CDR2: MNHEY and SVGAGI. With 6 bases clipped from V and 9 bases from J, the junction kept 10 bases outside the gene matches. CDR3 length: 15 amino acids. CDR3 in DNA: TGTGCCAGCAGACCACTAGCGGGGGCCCCCGGTGAGCAGTTCTTC. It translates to CASRPLAGAPGEQFF.

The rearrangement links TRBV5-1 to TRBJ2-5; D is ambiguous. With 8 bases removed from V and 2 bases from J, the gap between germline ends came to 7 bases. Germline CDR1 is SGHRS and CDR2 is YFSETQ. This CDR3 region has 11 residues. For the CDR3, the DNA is TGCGCCAGTCACAAGCAAGAGACCCAGTACTTC. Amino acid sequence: CASHKQETQYF.

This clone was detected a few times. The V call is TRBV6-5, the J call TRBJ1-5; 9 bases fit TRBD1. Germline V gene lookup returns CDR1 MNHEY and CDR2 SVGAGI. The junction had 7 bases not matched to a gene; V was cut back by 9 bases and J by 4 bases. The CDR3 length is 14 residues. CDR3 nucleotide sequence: TGTGCCAGTAAACGGGACAGGGTTAATCAGCCCCAGCATTTT. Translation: CASKRDRVNQPQHF.

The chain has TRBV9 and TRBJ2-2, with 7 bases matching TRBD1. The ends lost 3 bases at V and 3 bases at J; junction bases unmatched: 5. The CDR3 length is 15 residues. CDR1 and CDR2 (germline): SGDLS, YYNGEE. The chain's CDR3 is CASSARDSYTGELFF. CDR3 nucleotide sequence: TGTGCCAGCAGCGCCCGGGACAGTTACACCGGGGAGCTGTTTTTT.

The CDR3 reads CASSLALASYEQYF. As DNA, the CDR3 is TGTGCCAGCAGCTTAGCGCTAGCTAGTTACGAGCAGTACTTC. The chain couples TRBV7-2 to TRBJ2-7; maybe TRBD2 (5 bases). Trimming removed 0 bases from V and 4 bases from J, with 10 bases in between. This CDR3 region has 14 residues. The germline CDR1 and CDR2 sequences are SGHTA and FQGNSA.

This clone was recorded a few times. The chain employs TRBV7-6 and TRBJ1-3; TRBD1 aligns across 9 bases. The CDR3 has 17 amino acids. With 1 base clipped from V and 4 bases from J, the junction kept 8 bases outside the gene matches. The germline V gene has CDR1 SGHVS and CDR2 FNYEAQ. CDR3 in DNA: TGTGCCAGCAGCTTAGAGCCGGGACAGGGATCCGGAAACACCATATATTTT. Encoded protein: CASSLEPGQGSGNTIYF.

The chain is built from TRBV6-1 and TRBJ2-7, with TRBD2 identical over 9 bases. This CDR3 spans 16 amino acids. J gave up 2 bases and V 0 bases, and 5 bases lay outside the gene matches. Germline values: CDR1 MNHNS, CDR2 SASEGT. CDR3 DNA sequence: TGTGCCAGCAGTGAAGCGCGAGTAGCGGGGGCCTACGAGCAGTACTTC. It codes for CASSEARVAGAYEQYF.

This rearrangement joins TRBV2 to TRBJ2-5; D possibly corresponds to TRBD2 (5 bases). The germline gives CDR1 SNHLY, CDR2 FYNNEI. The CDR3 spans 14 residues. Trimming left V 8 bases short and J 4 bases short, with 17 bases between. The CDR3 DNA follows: TGTGCCAGCGGTCGGGGAGCTCTCATAGAGACCCAGTACTTC. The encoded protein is CASGRGALIETQYF.

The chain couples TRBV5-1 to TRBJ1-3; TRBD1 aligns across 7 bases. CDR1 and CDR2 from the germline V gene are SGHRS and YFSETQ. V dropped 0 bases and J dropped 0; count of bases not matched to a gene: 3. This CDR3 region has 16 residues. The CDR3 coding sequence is TGCGCCAGCAGCTTGGGACAGGGAGGCTCTGGAAACACCATATATTTT. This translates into CASSLGQGGSGNTIYF. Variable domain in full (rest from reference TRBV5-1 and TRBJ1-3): KAGVTQTPRYLIKTRGQQVTLSCSPISGHRSVSWYQQTPGQGLQFLFEYFSETQRNKGNFPGRFSGRQFSNSRSEMNVSTLELGDSALYLCASSLGQGGSGNTIYFGEGSWLTVV.

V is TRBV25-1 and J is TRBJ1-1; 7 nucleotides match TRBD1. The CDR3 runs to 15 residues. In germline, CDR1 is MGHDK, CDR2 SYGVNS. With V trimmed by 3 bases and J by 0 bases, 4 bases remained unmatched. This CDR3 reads CASSDSGQLNTEAFF. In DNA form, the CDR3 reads TGTGCCAGCAGTGACTCGGGACAGCTGAACACTGAAGCTTTCTTT.

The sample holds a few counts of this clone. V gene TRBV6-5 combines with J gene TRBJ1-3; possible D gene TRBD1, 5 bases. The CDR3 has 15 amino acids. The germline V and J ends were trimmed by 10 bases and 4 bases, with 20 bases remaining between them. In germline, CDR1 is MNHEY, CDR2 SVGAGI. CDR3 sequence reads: CATRGGTGTGNTIYF. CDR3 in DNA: TGTGCCACCCGCGGGGGAACAGGAACAGGAAACACCATATATTTT.

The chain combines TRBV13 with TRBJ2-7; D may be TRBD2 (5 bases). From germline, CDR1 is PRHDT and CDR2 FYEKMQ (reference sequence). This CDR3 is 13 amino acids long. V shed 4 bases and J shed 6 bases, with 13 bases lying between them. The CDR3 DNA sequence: TGTGCCAGCAGCTCGGGCCGGGATCCCGAGCAGTACTTC. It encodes CASSSGRDPEQYF.

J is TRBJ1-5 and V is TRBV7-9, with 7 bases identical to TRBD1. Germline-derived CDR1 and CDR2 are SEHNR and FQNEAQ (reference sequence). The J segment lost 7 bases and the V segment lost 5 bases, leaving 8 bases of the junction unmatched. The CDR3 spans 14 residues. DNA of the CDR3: TGTGCCAGCAGCGGGACAGCGTCCGGACAGCCCCAGCATTTT. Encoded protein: CASSGTASGQPQHF.

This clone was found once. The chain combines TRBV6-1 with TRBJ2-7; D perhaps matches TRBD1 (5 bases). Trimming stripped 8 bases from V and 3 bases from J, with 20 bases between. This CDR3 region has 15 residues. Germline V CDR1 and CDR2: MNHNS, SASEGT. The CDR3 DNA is TGTGCCAGCGGAGAACTTTCAGACAGCTACTACGAGCAGTACTTC. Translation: CASGELSDSYYEQYF.

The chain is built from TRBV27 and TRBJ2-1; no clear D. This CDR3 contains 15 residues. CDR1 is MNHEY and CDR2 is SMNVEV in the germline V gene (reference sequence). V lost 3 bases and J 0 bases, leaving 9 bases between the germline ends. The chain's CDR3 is CASSLLSISYNEQFF. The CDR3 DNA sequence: TGTGCCAGCAGTTTGTTAAGCATCTCCTACAATGAGCAGTTCTTC.

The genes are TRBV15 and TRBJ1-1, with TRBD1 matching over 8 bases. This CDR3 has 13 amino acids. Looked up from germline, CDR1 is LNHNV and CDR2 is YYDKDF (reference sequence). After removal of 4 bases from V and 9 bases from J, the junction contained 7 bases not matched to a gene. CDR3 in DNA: TGTGCCACCAGCAACAGGGGGAATCTTCAAGCTTTCTTT. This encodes CATSNRGNLQAFF.

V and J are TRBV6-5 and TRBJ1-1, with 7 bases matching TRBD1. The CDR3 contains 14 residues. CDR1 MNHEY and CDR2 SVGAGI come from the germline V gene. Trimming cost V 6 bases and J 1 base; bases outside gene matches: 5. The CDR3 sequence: CASSRQGSNTEAFF. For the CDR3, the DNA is TGTGCCAGCAGCCGACAGGGCTCGAACACTGAAGCTTTCTTT.

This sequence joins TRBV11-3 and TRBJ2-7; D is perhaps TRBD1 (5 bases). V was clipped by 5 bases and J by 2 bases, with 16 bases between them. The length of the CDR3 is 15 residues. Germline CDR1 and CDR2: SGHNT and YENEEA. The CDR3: CASSQGVPTPYEQYF. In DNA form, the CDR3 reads TGTGCCAGCAGCCAAGGGGTCCCGACGCCCTACGAGCAGTACTTC.

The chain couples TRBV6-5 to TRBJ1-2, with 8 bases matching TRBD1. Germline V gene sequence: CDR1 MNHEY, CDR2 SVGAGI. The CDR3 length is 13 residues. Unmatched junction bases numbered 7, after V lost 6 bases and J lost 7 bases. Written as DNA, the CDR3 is TGTGCCAGCAGACAACAGGGGGGATCTGGCTACACCTTC. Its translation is CASRQQGGSGYTF.

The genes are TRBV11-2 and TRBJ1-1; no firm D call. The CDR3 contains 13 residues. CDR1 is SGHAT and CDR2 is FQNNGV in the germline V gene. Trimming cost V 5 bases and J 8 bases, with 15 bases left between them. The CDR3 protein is CASSPSSGSEAFF. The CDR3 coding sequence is TGTGCCAGCAGCCCCTCTTCCGGGTCCGAAGCTTTCTTT.

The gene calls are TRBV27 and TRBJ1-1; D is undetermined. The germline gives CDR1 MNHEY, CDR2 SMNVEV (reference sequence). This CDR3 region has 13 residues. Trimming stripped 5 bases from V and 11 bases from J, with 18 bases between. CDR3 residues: CASSLDALSGAFF. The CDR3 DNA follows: TGTGCCAGCAGTCTAGACGCACTCTCTGGGGCTTTCTTT.

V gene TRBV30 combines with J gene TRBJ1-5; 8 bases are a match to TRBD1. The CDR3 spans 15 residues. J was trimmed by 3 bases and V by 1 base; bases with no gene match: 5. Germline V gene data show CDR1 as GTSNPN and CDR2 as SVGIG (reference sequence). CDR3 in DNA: TGTGCCTGGAGTGGAGGACAGGGAAACAATCAGCCCCAGCATTTT. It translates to CAWSGGQGNNQPQHF.

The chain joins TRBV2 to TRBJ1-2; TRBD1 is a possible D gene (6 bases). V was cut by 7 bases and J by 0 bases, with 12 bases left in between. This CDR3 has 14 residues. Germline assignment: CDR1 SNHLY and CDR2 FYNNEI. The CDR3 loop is CASTYGQTNYGYTF. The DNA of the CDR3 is TGTGCCAGCACCTACGGACAGACTAACTATGGCTACACCTTC.

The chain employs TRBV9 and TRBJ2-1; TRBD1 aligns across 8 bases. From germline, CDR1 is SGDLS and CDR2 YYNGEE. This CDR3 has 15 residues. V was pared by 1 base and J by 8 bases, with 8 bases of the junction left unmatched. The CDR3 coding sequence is TGTGCCAGCAGCGTAATAGGACAGGGCGAAGATGAGCAGTTCTTC. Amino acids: CASSVIGQGEDEQFF.

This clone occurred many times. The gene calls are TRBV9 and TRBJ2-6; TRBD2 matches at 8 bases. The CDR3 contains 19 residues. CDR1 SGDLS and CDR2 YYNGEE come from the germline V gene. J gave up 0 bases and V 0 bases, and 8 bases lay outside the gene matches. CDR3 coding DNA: TGTGCCAGCAGCGTAGACCCCCCGGGAGGGACCTCTGGGGCCAACGTCCTGACTTTC. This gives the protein CASSVDPPGGTSGANVLTF.

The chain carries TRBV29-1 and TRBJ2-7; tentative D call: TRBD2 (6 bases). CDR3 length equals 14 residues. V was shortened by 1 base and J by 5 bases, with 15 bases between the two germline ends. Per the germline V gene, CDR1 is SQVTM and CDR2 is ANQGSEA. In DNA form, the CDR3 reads TGCAGCGTTGAAGCCGCGAGCAGGAGGGACGAGCAGTACTTC. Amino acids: CSVEAASRRDEQYF.

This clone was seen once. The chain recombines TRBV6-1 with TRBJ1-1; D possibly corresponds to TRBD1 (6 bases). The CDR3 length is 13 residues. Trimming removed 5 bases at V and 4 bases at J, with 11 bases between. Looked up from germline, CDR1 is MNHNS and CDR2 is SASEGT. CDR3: CASSLQGATEAFF. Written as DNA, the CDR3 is TGTGCCAGCAGTCTACAGGGAGCCACTGAAGCTTTCTTT.

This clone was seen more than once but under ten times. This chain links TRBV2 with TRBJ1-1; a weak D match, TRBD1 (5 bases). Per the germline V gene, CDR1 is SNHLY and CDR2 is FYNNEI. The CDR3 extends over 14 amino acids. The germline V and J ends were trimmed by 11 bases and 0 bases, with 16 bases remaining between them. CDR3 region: CARPKRGMNTEAFF. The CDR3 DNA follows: TGTGCCCGACCAAAGCGGGGCATGAACACTGAAGCTTTCTTT. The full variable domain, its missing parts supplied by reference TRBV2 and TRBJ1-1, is EPEVTQTPSHQVTQMGQEVILRCVPISNHLYFYWYRQILGQKVEFLVSFYNNEISEKSEIFDDQFSVERPDGSNFTLKIRSTKLEDSAMYFCARPKRGMNTEAFFGQGTRLTVV.

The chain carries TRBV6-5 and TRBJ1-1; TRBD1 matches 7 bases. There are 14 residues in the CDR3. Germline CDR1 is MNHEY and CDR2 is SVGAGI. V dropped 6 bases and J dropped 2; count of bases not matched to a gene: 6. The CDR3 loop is CASRPGTDNTEAFF. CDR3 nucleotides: TGTGCCAGCAGACCCGGGACAGATAACACTGAAGCTTTCTTT.